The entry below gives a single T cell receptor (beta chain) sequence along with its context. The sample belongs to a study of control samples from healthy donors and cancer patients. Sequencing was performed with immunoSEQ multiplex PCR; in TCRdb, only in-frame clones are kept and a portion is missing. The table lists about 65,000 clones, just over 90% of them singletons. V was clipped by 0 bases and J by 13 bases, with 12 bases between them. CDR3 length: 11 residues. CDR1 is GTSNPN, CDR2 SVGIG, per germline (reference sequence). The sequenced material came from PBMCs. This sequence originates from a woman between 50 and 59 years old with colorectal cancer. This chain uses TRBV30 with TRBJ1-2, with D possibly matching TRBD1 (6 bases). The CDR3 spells CAWSVGSTGTF. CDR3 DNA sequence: TGTGCCTGGAGTGTCGGATCGACAGGCACCTTC.